This T cell receptor (beta chain) was recorded in a study of T cell responses to AZD1222 COVID-19 vaccine. Study-wide findings and caveats: Unmutated variant regions are reportedly the target of nearly half of TCRs that are spike-specific. Clonal diversity may have been underestimated in mostly white British donors.

The CDR3 length is 13 residues. V lost 8 bases to trimming and J lost 2 bases, with 12 bases between them. CDR1 KGHSH and CDR2 LQKENI come from the germline V gene. Clones were read by immunoSEQ multiplex PCR, and TCRdb kept only the in-frame ones, dropping some. The table lists 100,000 to 150,000 clones, around 93% of them singletons. Worth noting for this clone: Its specificity is unknown. Other DNA sequences in the sample encode the same CDR3.

Sequencing used peripheral blood, obtained on day 0 of AZD1222 vaccination. The sequence came from an adult in good health. The chain is built from TRBV18 and TRBJ1-1; no clear D gene. The CDR3 reads CASTRTGNTEAFF. The CDR3 DNA follows: TGTGCCAGCACACGGACGGGAAACACTGAAGCTTTCTTT. Supplemented by reference TRBV18 and TRBJ1-1, the full variable domain reads NAGVMQNPRHLVRRRGQEARLRCSPMKGHSHVYWYRQLPEEGLKFMVYLQKENIIDESGMPKERFSAEFPKEGPSILRIQQVVRGDSAAYFCASTRTGNTEAFFGQGTRLTVV.